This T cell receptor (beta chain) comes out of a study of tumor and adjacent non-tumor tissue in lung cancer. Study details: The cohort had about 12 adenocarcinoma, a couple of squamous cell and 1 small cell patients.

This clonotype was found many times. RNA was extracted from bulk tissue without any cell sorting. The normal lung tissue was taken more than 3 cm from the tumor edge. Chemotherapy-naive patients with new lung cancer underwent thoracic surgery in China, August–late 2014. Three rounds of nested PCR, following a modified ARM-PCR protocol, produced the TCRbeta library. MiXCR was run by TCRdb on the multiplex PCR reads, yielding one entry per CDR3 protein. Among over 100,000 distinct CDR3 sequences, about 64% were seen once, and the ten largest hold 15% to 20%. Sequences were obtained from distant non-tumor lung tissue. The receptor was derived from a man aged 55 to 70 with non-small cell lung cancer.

The CDR3 is CSAAPPTGLSYNEQFF. The CDR3 DNA reads TGCAGTGCTGCACCACCTACGGGCCTCTCCTACAATGAGCAGTTCTTC. The genes are TRBV20-1 and TRBJ2-1; D unclear. The CDR3 has 16 amino acids. CDR1 is DFQATT, CDR2 SNEGSKA, per germline (reference sequence). V lost 5 bases, J lost 0 bases, and 17 bases lay in between.